These T cell receptor beta chains were read from a single sample in a study of blood T cell repertoires in COVID-19. Profiled with immunoSEQ multiplex PCR; TCRdb holds only in-frame clones, not every one. Here the sample spans 220,000 or so clones, approximately 91% being singletons. The source material was peripheral blood. These receptors all come from a man in his sixties who had recovered from COVID-19. Both conserved end residues are part of each CDR3. Each record gives: D gene, clone size, V gene, J gene, CDR3 protein, CDR3 DNA. D genes are given only for firm matches. Expanded clones are given a class, and other clones once, few, many or no size at all.

D: TRBD1
size: NA
V: TRBV2
J: TRBJ1-6
CDR3: CASSVTDRENSPLHF
DNA: TGTGCCAGCAGTGTAACAGACAGGGAGAATTCACCCCTCCACTTT

D: NA
size: few
V: TRBV19
J: TRBJ1-6
CDR3: CASSIRGSSYNSPLHF
DNA: TGTGCCAGTAGTATCCGGGGTAGCTCCTATAATTCACCCCTCCACTTT

D: TRBD1
size: NA
V: TRBV9
J: TRBJ2-2
CDR3: CASSVEGTGVGELFF
DNA: TGTGCCAGCAGCGTAGAGGGGACAGGGGTCGGGGAGCTGTTTTTT

D: NA
size: NA
V: TRBV12-3/TRBV12-4
J: TRBJ1-2
CDR3: CASSLQGNYGYTF
DNA: TGTGCCAGCAGTTTACAGGGGAACTATGGCTACACCTTC

D: NA
size: NA
V: TRBV11-1
J: TRBJ2-3
CDR3: CASSLAFRVLTDTQYF
DNA: TGTGCCAGCAGCTTAGCGTTCCGGGTGCTCACAGATACGCAGTATTTT

D: TRBD2
size: NA
V: TRBV6-9
J: TRBJ2-1
CDR3: CASSPTTSGSKEQFF
DNA: TGTGCCAGCAGCCCTACGACTAGCGGGAGCAAGGAGCAGTTCTTC

D: NA
size: NA
V: TRBV6-4
J: TRBJ2-1
CDR3: CASSEARNNEQFF
DNA: TGTGCCAGCAGTGAAGCGAGGAACAATGAGCAGTTCTTC

D: NA
size: NA
V: TRBV2
J: TRBJ2-1
CDR3: CASSEAWTYNEQFF
DNA: TGTGCCAGCAGTGAAGCTTGGACATACAATGAGCAGTTCTTC

D: NA
size: NA
V: TRBV2
J: TRBJ2-5
CDR3: CASLRDTQETQYF
DNA: TGTGCCAGTCTCCGGGACACCCAAGAGACCCAGTACTTC

D: NA
size: NA
V: TRBV7-9
J: TRBJ1-5
CDR3: CASSLAGTREPQHF
DNA: TGTGCCAGCAGCTTAGCCGGCACCCGGGAGCCCCAGCATTTT

D: TRBD2
size: NA
V: TRBV4-2
J: TRBJ2-1
CDR3: CASSQVVNSQAGAHNEQFF
DNA: TGTGCCAGCAGCCAAGTCGTTAATTCCCAAGCGGGGGCCCACAATGAGCAGTTCTTC

D: NA
size: NA
V: TRBV19
J: TRBJ1-1
CDR3: CASSQRDGVFAFF
DNA: TGTGCCAGTAGCCAGAGGGATGGGGTTTTCGCTTTCTTT

D: TRBD1
size: NA
V: TRBV4-1
J: TRBJ2-7
CDR3: CASSPPGPGGAYEQYF
DNA: TGCGCCAGCAGCCCCCCCGGCCCAGGGGGTGCCTACGAGCAGTACTTC

D: NA
size: NA
V: TRBV7-3
J: TRBJ2-5
CDR3: CASSLTLGGQETQYF
DNA: TGTGCCAGCAGCTTAACTTTAGGCGGTCAAGAGACCCAGTACTTC

D: TRBD2
size: NA
V: TRBV4-1
J: TRBJ2-3
CDR3: CASSQEWGGGTDTQYF
DNA: TGCGCCAGCAGCCAAGAATGGGGAGGGGGCACAGATACGCAGTATTTT

D: NA
size: NA
V: TRBV18
J: TRBJ2-3
CDR3: CASRGGLSTDTQYF
DNA: TGTGCCAGCAGGGGAGGTCTTAGCACAGATACGCAGTATTTT

D: TRBD1
size: NA
V: TRBV5-6
J: TRBJ1-3
CDR3: CASSLTGDGNTIYF
DNA: TGTGCCAGCAGCTTGACAGGGGATGGAAACACCATATATTTT

D: TRBD1
size: once
V: TRBV18
J: TRBJ2-5
CDR3: CASSQKTGVETQYF
DNA: TGTGCCAGCTCACAGAAGACAGGGGTCGAGACCCAGTACTTC

D: NA
size: NA
V: TRBV18
J: TRBJ2-5
CDR3: CASSTGVQETQYF
DNA: TGTGCCAGCTCCACCGGGGTCCAAGAGACCCAGTACTTC

D: TRBD2
size: once
V: TRBV18
J: TRBJ2-1
CDR3: CASSRTSSRDEQFF
DNA: TGTGCCAGCTCCCGGACTAGCTCAAGAGATGAGCAGTTCTTC

D: NA
size: NA
V: TRBV7-2
J: TRBJ1-4
CDR3: CASSKTGIPEKLFF
DNA: TGTGCCAGCAGTAAAACAGGGATCCCGGAAAAACTGTTTTTT

D: TRBD2
size: NA
V: TRBV7-2
J: TRBJ2-7
CDR3: CASSLEGTSGYEQYF
DNA: TGTGCCAGCAGCTTAGAAGGGACTAGCGGCTACGAGCAGTACTTC

D: NA
size: NA
V: TRBV5-1
J: TRBJ1-2
CDR3: CASSLPSGYGYTF
DNA: TGCGCCAGCAGCCTACCCTCTGGTTATGGCTACACCTTC

D: NA
size: NA
V: TRBV16
J: TRBJ2-2
CDR3: CASSQSAGRSTGELFF
DNA: TGTGCCAGCAGCCAATCGGCGGGAAGGTCAACCGGGGAGCTGTTTTTT

D: NA
size: NA
V: TRBV6-6
J: TRBJ2-3
CDR3: CASSSGTRTSTDTQYF
DNA: TGTGCCAGCAGTTCCGGGACTCGAACTAGCACAGATACGCAGTATTTT

D: NA
size: NA
V: TRBV6-4
J: TRBJ1-5
CDR3: CASSDGTNQPQHF
DNA: TGTGCCAGCAGTGACGGGACAAATCAGCCCCAGCATTTT

D: TRBD1
size: NA
V: TRBV2
J: TRBJ1-6
CDR3: CASIEQGGYNSPLHF
DNA: TGTGCCAGCATCGAACAGGGGGGCTATAATTCACCCCTCCACTTT

D: NA
size: NA
V: TRBV6-2/TRBV6-3
J: TRBJ1-4
CDR3: CASSPPGINEKLFF
DNA: TGTGCCAGCAGTCCCCCGGGGATTAATGAAAAACTGTTTTTT

D: TRBD2
size: NA
V: TRBV7-2
J: TRBJ2-7
CDR3: CASSSLGGEQYF
DNA: TGTGCCAGCAGCTCCCTGGGGGGGGAGCAGTACTTC

D: TRBD1
size: NA
V: TRBV6-5
J: TRBJ1-2
CDR3: CASRDRQGFGGYTF
DNA: TGTGCCAGCAGGGATAGACAGGGGTTTGGTGGCTACACCTTC

D: NA
size: NA
V: TRBV5-4
J: TRBJ1-4
CDR3: CASSLGGEGKEKLFF
DNA: TGTGCCAGCAGCTTGGGTGGAGAGGGCAAGGAAAAACTGTTTTTT

D: TRBD1
size: NA
V: TRBV9
J: TRBJ1-3
CDR3: CASSGRQGTLSGNTIYF
DNA: TGTGCCAGCAGCGGTCGACAGGGAACACTCTCTGGAAACACCATATATTTT

D: NA
size: NA
V: TRBV6-5
J: TRBJ2-5
CDR3: CATVLGGAQETQYF
DNA: TGTGCCACGGTACTAGGCGGGGCACAAGAGACCCAGTACTTC

D: NA
size: NA
V: TRBV4-2
J: TRBJ1-4
CDR3: CASSQVITGGELFF
DNA: TGTGCCAGCAGCCAAGTTATTACCGGGGGGGAACTGTTTTTT

D: TRBD1
size: NA
V: TRBV14
J: TRBJ2-6
CDR3: CASSPGQGRSGANVLTF
DNA: TGTGCCAGCAGCCCGGGACAGGGGAGGTCTGGGGCCAACGTCCTGACTTTC

D: NA
size: NA
V: TRBV7-2
J: TRBJ2-2
CDR3: CASSPAGGRGTGELFF
DNA: TGTGCCAGCAGCCCCGCCGGGGGAAGGGGCACCGGGGAGCTGTTTTTT

D: NA
size: NA
V: TRBV7-8
J: TRBJ2-5
CDR3: CASSYGQSRRETQYF
DNA: TGTGCCAGCAGCTACGGACAGTCGCGGAGGGAGACCCAGTACTTC